These 8 T cell receptor beta chains originate from one sample sequenced in a study of OX40 agonist ivuxolimab in advanced cancers. TCRdb's copy holds only in-frame clones and misses some; the assay was immunoSEQ multiplex PCR. Altogether about 68,000 clones are present, roughly four fifths being singletons, with the ten largest covering roughly 1.4%. Material: CD4+ or CD8+ T cells sorted from blood, obtained in a trial of the OX40 agonist ivuxolimab. These receptors were collected from an adult with an advanced solid tumor such as melanoma, head and neck, liver or kidney cancer.

The V and J genes are TRBV7-9 and TRBJ1-2; D possibly corresponds to TRBD1 (6 bases). V lost 5 bases to trimming and J lost 6 bases, with 19 bases between them. Germline V gene lookup returns CDR1 SEHNR and CDR2 FQNEAQ (reference sequence). The CDR3 is 15 amino acids. The DNA of the CDR3 is TGTGCCAGCAGCCCAGAGGGGGTTGCGGCTAATGGCTACACCTTC. It encodes CASSPEGVAANGYTF.

The chain employs TRBV5-4 and TRBJ1-2; 7 bases match TRBD1. The length of the CDR3 is 15 residues. Germline loops: CDR1 SGHNT, CDR2 YYREEE (reference sequence). The V segment lost 1 base and the J segment 7 bases; nucleotides outside the gene matches: 10. Here the CDR3 DNA reads TGTGCCAGCAGCTTGATGAAGTCAGGGGGGATTGGCTACACCTTC. Its protein product is CASSLMKSGGIGYTF.

J is TRBJ2-5 and V is TRBV18; a possible D gene is TRBD1 (6 bases). V lost 5 bases and J lost 0, with 7 bases in between. There are 13 residues in the CDR3. Germline V gene lookup returns CDR1 KGHSH and CDR2 LQKENI. CDR3 in DNA: TGTGCCAGCTCAACAGGGCACCAAGAGACCCAGTACTTC. It specifies CASSTGHQETQYF.

The chain recombines TRBV18 with TRBJ1-5; D unresolved. V was cut by 3 bases and J by 3 bases, with 6 bases left in between. CDR1 is KGHSH and CDR2 is LQKENI in the germline V gene. CDR3 length: 13 residues. The CDR3 reads CASSPDNNQPQHF. CDR3 bases: TGTGCCAGCTCACCCGACAACAATCAGCCCCAGCATTTT.

The chain is built from TRBV6-6 and TRBJ1-1; no clear D. This CDR3 spans 13 amino acids. V was pared by 2 bases and J by 3 bases, with 7 bases between. Germline V lookup: CDR1 MNHNY, CDR2 SVGAGI (reference sequence). CDR3: CASSYAKHTEAFF. CDR3 in DNA: TGTGCCAGCAGTTACGCTAAGCACACTGAAGCTTTCTTT.

CDR3 sequence: CASSFLYKGARGNEQFF. As DNA, the CDR3 is TGTGCCAGCAGTTTCCTCTACAAGGGGGCTCGCGGCAATGAGCAGTTCTTC. This chain links TRBV28 with TRBJ2-1; 7 bases match TRBD1. V dropped 3 bases and J dropped 6; count of bases not matched to a gene: 14. The CDR3 covers 17 residues. CDR1 and CDR2 from the germline V gene are MDHEN and SYDVKM.

V gene TRBV4-2 combines with J gene TRBJ2-1; no reliable D call. The CDR3 contains 17 residues. Germline assignment: CDR1 LGHNA and CDR2 YNFKEQ. The V gene lost 0 bases and the J gene lost 1 base, with 13 bases spanning the gap. CDR3 region: CASSQDTGAVSYNEQFF. The CDR3 DNA follows: TGTGCCAGCAGCCAAGATACGGGTGCGGTTTCCTACAATGAGCAGTTCTTC.

Only one count was recorded for this clone. The DNA of the CDR3 is TGTGCCAGTAGTATTACTAGCGGGGGGCCCGCCGATACGCAGTATTTT. As protein: CASSITSGGPADTQYF. The V gene is TRBV19, the J gene TRBJ2-3; 12 nucleotides align to TRBD2. This CDR3 is built from 16 residues. CDR1 LNHDA and CDR2 SQIVND come from the germline V gene (reference sequence). The junction had 7 bases not matched to a gene; V was cut back by 3 bases and J by 6 bases. Combining the CDR3 with reference TRBV19 and TRBJ2-3 gives the whole variable domain DGGITQSPKYLFRKEGQNVTLSCEQNLNHDAMYWYRQDPGQGLRLIYYSQIVNDFQKGDIAEGYSVSREKKESFPLTVTSAQKNPTAFYLCASSITSGGPADTQYFGPGTRLTVL.